The sequence of this TCR beta chain was determined in a study of beta chain features in type 1 diabetes. Study-wide points: A PCR bias possibly favoring shorter templates would apply equally to patients and controls.

The V end was cut by 2 bases, the J end by 7 bases, with 18 bases between. Germline V gene lookup returns CDR1 SEHNR and CDR2 FQNEAQ (reference sequence). The CDR3 length is 16 residues. Notes on this clone: Its antigen is not identified.

Every bit of the isolated RNA underwent reverse transcription, so sequencing read expressed TCRB transcripts. The table came from immunoSEQ multiplex PCR; TCRdb's copy has only in-frame clones and leaves some out. The table lists about 900,000 clones, roughly 16% of them singletons, with around 0.02% in the top ten. This chain uses TRBV7-9 with TRBJ2-1, with no clear D. Sequencing used naive CD4+ T cells from blood. The sequence derives from a woman younger than 35 in good health. The CDR3 spells CASSLPSPVVSNEQFF. The CDR3 DNA sequence: TGTGCCAGCAGCTTACCATCTCCCGTAGTTAGTAATGAGCAGTTCTTC.